This T cell receptor (beta chain) was sequenced during a study of blood T cell repertoires in COVID-19. Study at large: Sample material is recorded as cDNA or gDNA derived from T cells, B-cell-depleted T cells, or PBMCs.

Germline-derived CDR1 and CDR2 are LGHNA and YNFKEQ. The CDR3 length is 18 residues. Trimming removed 1 base from V and 5 bases from J; junction bases left unmatched: 5. The method was immunoSEQ multiplex PCR; TCRdb's version includes in-frame clones alone and lacks a portion of them. The data contain 90,000 to 150,000 clones, roughly 89% of them singletons. The TCR was taken from a woman aged 50 to 60 with acute or convalescent COVID-19. The rearrangement joins TRBV4-2 to TRBJ2-1; TRBD2 agrees at 16 bases. Material: peripheral blood. The chain's CDR3 is CASSQVWGLAGGDNEQFF. The DNA of the CDR3 is TGTGCCAGCAGCCAAGTATGGGGACTAGCGGGGGGGGACAATGAGCAGTTCTTC.